Detailed here is one T cell receptor (beta chain). The antigen remains unidentified. The record originates from a study of T cell responses to AZD1222 COVID-19 vaccine. CDR1 DFQATT and CDR2 SNEGSKA come from the germline V gene (reference sequence). The CDR3 totals 11 residues. V lost 3 bases, J lost 3 bases, and 6 bases lay in between. The method was immunoSEQ multiplex PCR; TCRdb's version includes in-frame clones alone and lacks a portion of them. The table shows about 150,000 clones, with 75% to 90% occurring only once. Study conclusions and caveats: Clonal diversity was possibly underestimated; the donors were predominantly white British and more often female.

The receptor's source is an adult who had recovered from COVID-19. The sequences come from peripheral blood, collected after recovery from COVID-19. The V call is TRBV20-1, the J call TRBJ2-7; D not resolved. CDR3 sequence reads: CSARSNYEQYF. The CDR3 region has the DNA TGCAGTGCTAGGAGCAACTACGAGCAGTACTTC.